This is a list of T cell receptor beta chains from one sample in a study of blood T cell repertoires in COVID-19. TCRdb keeps only in-frame clones here, not all; method: immunoSEQ multiplex PCR. The table lists fewer than 250,000 clones, 85% to 90% of them singletons, with roughly 15% in the top ten. The specimen was PBMCs or T cells enriched from blood (not recorded which). The receptors shown here come from a woman aged 50 to 60 with acute COVID-19. The CDR3 runs from the conserved cysteine through the conserved F or W. D genes are given only for firm matches. Clone size is given for some rows only: seen once, a few or many times, or a class if the clone is expanded.

CDR3	DNA	J	length	V	D	size
CASSQRSSGGRGEQYF	TGTGCCAGCAGCCAACGCTCCAGCGGGGGCCGGGGCGAGCAGTACTTC	TRBJ2-7	16	TRBV7-2	TRBD2	once
CASSLATVNTEAFF	TGCGCCAGCAGCTTGGCCACGGTGAACACTGAAGCTTTCTTT	TRBJ1-1	14	TRBV5-1	-	few
CASSEGGDRGSGYTF	TGTGCCAGCTCAGAAGGGGGGGACAGGGGTTCCGGCTACACCTTC	TRBJ1-2	15	TRBV18	TRBD1	few
CASLEVSSYNEQFF	TGTGCCAGCTTAGAGGTCAGCTCCTACAATGAGCAGTTCTTC	TRBJ2-1	14	TRBV18	-	-
CASSFIWGNGGGGSGANVLTF	TGTGCCAGCAGTTTCATTTGGGGCAATGGGGGAGGGGGCTCTGGGGCCAACGTCCTGACTTTC	TRBJ2-6	21	TRBV27	-	-
CASSLGSPNTDTQYF	TGCGCCAGCAGCCTGGGTAGCCCAAACACAGATACGCAGTATTTT	TRBJ2-3	15	TRBV4-3	-	-
CAWSGRREMNTEAFF	TGTGCCTGGAGTGGAAGGAGGGAGATGAACACTGAAGCTTTCTTT	TRBJ1-1	15	TRBV30	-	-
CATSRVTGVTDTQYF	TGTGCCACCAGCAGAGTAACAGGGGTGACAGATACGCAGTATTTT	TRBJ2-3	15	TRBV15	TRBD1	-
CASSQGGTKNIQYF	TGTGCCAGCAGTCAGGGGGGAACCAAAAACATTCAGTACTTC	TRBJ2-4	14	TRBV28	-	-
CAPKFRFTDTQYF	TGTGCCCCCAAGTTCCGGTTCACAGATACGCAGTATTTT	TRBJ2-3	13	TRBV10-3	-	-
CASSQTFRALNTEAFF	TGTGCCAGCAGCCAAACCTTCAGGGCTTTGAACACTGAAGCTTTCTTT	TRBJ1-1	16	TRBV3-1/TRBV3-2	-	-
CASSLRRGGEDTIYF	TGTGCCAGCAGCTTACGCCGAGGGGGCGAGGACACCATATATTTT	TRBJ1-3	15	TRBV11-2	TRBD1	-
CASSLGLQLEAFF	TGCGCCAGCAGCTTGGGGTTGCAACTTGAAGCTTTCTTT	TRBJ1-1	13	TRBV5-1	-	-
CASDRTGCNEKLFF	TGCGCCAGCGACAGGACAGGCTGTAATGAAAAACTGTTTTTT	TRBJ1-4	14	TRBV23-1	TRBD1	-
CASSYRGGPVDTQYF	TGCGCCAGTTCTTATAGGGGAGGGCCGGTGGATACGCAGTATTTT	TRBJ2-3	15	TRBV5-1	TRBD2	-
CASGPGAGGTEAFF	TGTGCTAGTGGCCCGGGGGCAGGGGGCACTGAAGCTTTCTTT	TRBJ1-1	14	TRBV12-5	TRBD1	-
CASGDLQGYGYTF	TGTGCCAGTGGAGATTTACAGGGTTATGGCTACACCTTC	TRBJ1-2	13	TRBV19	-	-
CASSSAHEQYF	TGTGCCAGCAGTAGCGCCCACGAGCAGTACTTC	TRBJ2-7	11	TRBV28	-	-
CASSSYNGNSGNTIYF	TGTGCCAGCAGCTCTTACAACGGGAACTCTGGAAACACCATATATTTT	TRBJ1-3	16	TRBV21-1	-	-
CAISGKISGRTDTQYF	TGTGCCATCAGTGGGAAGATTAGCGGGAGAACAGATACGCAGTATTTT	TRBJ2-3	16	TRBV10-3	TRBD2	-
CASSYSSRYEQYF	TGTGCCAGCAGTTACTCTTCGCGTTACGAGCAGTACTTC	TRBJ2-7	13	TRBV6-5	-	-
CASSPVASTHEQFF	TGTGCCAGCAGCCCCGTAGCTAGCACCCATGAGCAGTTCTTC	TRBJ2-1	14	TRBV11-2	-	-
CASSMGTGFYEQYF	TGTGCCAGTAGTATGGGGACAGGGTTTTACGAGCAGTACTTC	TRBJ2-7	14	TRBV19	TRBD1	-
CASSLDSTRAFF	TGTGCCAGCTCACTGGACAGTACTCGAGCTTTCTTT	TRBJ1-1	12	TRBV18	-	many
CASSRKQGSDTEAFF	TGTGCCAGCAGCCGGAAACAGGGATCGGACACTGAAGCTTTCTTT	TRBJ1-1	15	TRBV3-1/TRBV3-2	-	-
CASSEDRGYGYTF	TGTGCCAGCAGTGAAGACAGGGGGTATGGCTACACCTTC	TRBJ1-2	13	TRBV6-1	TRBD1	-
CASMPGYGYGYTF	TGTGCCAGTATGCCGGGGTACGGCTATGGCTACACCTTC	TRBJ1-2	13	TRBV19	-	few
CASSEFEQGHYGYTF	TGTGCCAGCAGTGAATTCGAGCAGGGGCACTATGGCTACACCTTC	TRBJ1-2	15	TRBV25-1	-	-
CASSVVPDYGYTF	TGTGCCAGCAGCGTAGTCCCAGACTATGGCTACACCTTC	TRBJ1-2	13	TRBV9	-	-
CASSLVAGKYEQYF	TGTGCCAGCAGCTTAGTAGCGGGGAAATACGAGCAGTACTTC	TRBJ2-7	14	TRBV7-2	TRBD2	-
CASSFSESTDTQYF	TGTGCCAGCAGTTTTAGCGAGAGCACAGATACGCAGTATTTT	TRBJ2-3	14	TRBV6-2/TRBV6-3	-	-
CASSQGPVNQPQHF	TGCGCCAGCAGCCAAGGCCCAGTAAATCAGCCCCAGCATTTT	TRBJ1-5	14	TRBV4-1	-	-
CASTLPPGQGGEAFF	TGTGCCAGCACTCTTCCCCCGGGACAGGGTGGTGAAGCTTTCTTT	TRBJ1-1	15	TRBV28	TRBD1	-
CASSTGGGYGYTF	TGTGCCAGCAGTACAGGGGGTGGGTATGGCTACACCTTC	TRBJ1-2	13	TRBV12-3/TRBV12-4	TRBD1	-